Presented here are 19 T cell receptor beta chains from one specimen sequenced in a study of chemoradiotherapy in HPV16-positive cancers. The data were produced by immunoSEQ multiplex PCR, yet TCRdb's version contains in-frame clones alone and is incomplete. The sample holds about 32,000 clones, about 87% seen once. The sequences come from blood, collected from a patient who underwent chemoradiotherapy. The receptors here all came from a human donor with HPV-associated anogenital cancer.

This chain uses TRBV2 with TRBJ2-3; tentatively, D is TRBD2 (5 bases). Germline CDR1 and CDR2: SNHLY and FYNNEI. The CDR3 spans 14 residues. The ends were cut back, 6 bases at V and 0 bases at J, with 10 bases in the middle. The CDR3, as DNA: TGTGCCAGCAGCGTAGCGAAGAGCACAGATACGCAGTATTTT. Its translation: CASSVAKSTDTQYF.

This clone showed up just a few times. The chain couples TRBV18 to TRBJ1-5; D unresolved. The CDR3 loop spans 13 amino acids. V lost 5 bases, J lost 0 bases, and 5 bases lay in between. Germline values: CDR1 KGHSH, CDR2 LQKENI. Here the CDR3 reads CASSSDSNQPQHF. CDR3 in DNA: TGTGCCAGCTCATCAGATAGCAATCAGCCCCAGCATTTT.

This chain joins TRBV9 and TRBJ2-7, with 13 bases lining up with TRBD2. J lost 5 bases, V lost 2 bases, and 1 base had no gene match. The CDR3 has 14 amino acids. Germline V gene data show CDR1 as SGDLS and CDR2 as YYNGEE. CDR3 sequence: CASSVTSGGHEQYF. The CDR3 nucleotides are TGTGCCAGCAGCGTGACTAGCGGGGGGCACGAGCAGTACTTC.

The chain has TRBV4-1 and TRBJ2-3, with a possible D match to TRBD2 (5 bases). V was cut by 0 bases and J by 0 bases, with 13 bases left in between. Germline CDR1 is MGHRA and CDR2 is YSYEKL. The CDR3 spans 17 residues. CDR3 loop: CASSQDSPGSSTDTQYF. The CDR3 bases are TGCGCCAGCAGCCAAGACTCTCCGGGATCAAGCACAGATACGCAGTATTTT.

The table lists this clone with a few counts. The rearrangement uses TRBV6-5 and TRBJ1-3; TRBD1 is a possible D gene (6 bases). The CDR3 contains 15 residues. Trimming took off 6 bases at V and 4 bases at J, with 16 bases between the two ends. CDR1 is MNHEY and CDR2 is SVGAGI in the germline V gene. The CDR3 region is CASRPSPRGGNTIYF. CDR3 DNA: TGTGCCAGCAGACCTTCGCCGAGGGGGGGAAACACCATATATTTT.

The CDR3 reads CASSGTSGTDTQYF. CDR3 in DNA: TGTGCCAGCTCTGGGACTAGCGGCACAGATACGCAGTATTTT. This chain links TRBV18 with TRBJ2-3, with 10 nucleotides matching TRBD2. The length of the CDR3 is 14 residues. Germline V gene lookup returns CDR1 KGHSH and CDR2 LQKENI. V dropped 6 bases and J dropped 1; count of bases not matched to a gene: 1.

CDR3 sequence: CASSLIQTSRSEAFF. DNA for the CDR3: TGTGCCAGCAGCTTAATCCAAACCTCCAGGTCTGAAGCTTTCTTT. This chain joins TRBV7-3 and TRBJ1-1; D uncertain. CDR1 and CDR2 from the germline V gene are SGHTA and FQGTGA. V dropped 1 base and J dropped 6 bases, with 15 bases sitting between them. The length of the CDR3 is 15 residues.

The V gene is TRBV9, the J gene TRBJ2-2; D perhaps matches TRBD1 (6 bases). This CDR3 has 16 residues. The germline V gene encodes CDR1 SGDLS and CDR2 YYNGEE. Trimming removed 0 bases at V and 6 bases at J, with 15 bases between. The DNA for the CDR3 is TGTGCCAGCAGCGTAGGCCCAGGGGCGGTGTCCGGGGAGCTGTTTTTT. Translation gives CASSVGPGAVSGELFF.

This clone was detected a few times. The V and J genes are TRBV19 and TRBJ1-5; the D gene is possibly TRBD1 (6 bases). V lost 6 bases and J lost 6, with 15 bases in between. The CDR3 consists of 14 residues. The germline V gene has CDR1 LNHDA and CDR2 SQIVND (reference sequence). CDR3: CASSVTGSGQPQHF. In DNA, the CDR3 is TGTGCCAGTAGCGTAACAGGGTCAGGTCAGCCCCAGCATTTT.

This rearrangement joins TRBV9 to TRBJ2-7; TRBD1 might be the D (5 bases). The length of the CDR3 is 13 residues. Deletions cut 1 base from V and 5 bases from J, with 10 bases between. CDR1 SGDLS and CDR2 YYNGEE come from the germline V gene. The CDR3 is CASSVQGNNEQYF. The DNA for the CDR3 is TGTGCCAGCAGCGTACAGGGAAACAACGAGCAGTACTTC.

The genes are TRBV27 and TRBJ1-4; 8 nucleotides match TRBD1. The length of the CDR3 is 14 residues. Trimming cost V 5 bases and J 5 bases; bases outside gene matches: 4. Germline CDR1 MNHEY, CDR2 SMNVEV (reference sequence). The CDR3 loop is CASSPRTGNEKLFF. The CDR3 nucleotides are TGTGCCAGCAGTCCACGGACAGGGAATGAAAAACTGTTTTTT.

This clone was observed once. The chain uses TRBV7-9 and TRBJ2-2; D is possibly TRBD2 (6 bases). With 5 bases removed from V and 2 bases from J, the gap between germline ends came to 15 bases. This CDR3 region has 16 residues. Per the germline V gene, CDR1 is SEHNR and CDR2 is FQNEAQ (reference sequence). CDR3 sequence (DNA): TGTGCCAGCAGCCCCGGGGACTTTTCTAACACCGGGGAGCTGTTTTTT. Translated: CASSPGDFSNTGELFF.

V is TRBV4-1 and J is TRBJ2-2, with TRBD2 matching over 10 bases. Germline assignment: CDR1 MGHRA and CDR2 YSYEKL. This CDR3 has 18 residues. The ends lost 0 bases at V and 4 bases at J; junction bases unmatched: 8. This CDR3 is CASSQEGLAGAGTGELFF. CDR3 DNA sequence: TGCGCCAGCAGCCAAGAGGGGCTAGCGGGAGCTGGCACCGGGGAGCTGTTTTTT.

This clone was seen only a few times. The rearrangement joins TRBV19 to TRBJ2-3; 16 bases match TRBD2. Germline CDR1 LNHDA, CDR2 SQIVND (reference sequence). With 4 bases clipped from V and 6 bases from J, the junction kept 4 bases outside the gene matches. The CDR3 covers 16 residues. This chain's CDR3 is CASSRGLAGGPDTQYF. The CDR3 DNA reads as TGTGCCAGTAGTAGGGGACTAGCGGGGGGGCCGGATACGCAGTATTTT.

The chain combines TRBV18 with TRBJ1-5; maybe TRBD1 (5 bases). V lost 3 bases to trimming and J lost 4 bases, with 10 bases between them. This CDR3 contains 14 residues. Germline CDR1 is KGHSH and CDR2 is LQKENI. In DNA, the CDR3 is TGTGCCAGCTCACCGTTGGACACGAATCAGCCCCAGCATTTT. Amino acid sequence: CASSPLDTNQPQHF.

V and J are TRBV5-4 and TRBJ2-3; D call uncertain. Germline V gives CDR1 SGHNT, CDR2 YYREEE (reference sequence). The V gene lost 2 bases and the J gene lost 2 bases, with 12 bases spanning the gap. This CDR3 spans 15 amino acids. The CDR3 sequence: CASSFPSGFTDTQYF. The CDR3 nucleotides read TGTGCCAGCAGCTTTCCCTCCGGGTTCACAGATACGCAGTATTTT.

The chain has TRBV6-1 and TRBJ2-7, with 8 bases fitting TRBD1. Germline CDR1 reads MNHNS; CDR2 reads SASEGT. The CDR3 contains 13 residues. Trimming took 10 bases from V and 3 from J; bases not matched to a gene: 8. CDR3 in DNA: TGTGCCACCGGGACAGGCAATGGCTACGAGCAGTACTTC. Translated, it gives CATGTGNGYEQYF.

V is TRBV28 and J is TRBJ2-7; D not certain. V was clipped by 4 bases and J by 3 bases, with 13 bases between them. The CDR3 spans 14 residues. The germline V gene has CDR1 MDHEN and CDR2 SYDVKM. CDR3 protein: CASSSLSVGYEQYF. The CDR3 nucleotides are TGTGCCAGCAGTTCTCTATCGGTAGGCTACGAGCAGTACTTC. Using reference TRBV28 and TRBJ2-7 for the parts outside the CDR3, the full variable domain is DVKVTQSSRYLVKRTGEKVFLECVQDMDHENMFWYRQDPGLGLRLIYFSYDVKMKEKGDIPEGYSVSREKKERFSLILESASTNQTSMYLCASSSLSVGYEQYFGPGTRLTVT.

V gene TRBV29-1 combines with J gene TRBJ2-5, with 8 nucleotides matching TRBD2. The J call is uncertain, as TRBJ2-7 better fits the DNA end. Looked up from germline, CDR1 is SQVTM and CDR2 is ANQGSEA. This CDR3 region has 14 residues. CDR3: CSVLGGRSSYEQYF. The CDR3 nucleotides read TGCAGCGTCCTGGGCGGGAGGAGCTCCTACGAGCAGTACTTC.